This T cell receptor (beta chain) was retrieved from a study of T cells in Graves' hyperthyroidism and ophthalmopathy. Points from the study as a whole: Before onset, by a median of 6.5 months, the model predicted ophthalmopathy. Most thyroid clonotypes expanded above 0.001 appeared in blood too.

Pregnant or lactating patients were excluded, as were those with uncontrolled infection or other autoimmune disease. Germline V gene data show CDR1 as KGHDR and CDR2 as SFDVKD. Trimming took 4 bases from V and 3 from J, leaving 8 bases between them. The CDR3 covers 14 residues. Using RNA transcripts as the source, TCR beta CDR3 regions were amplified. The HTBI primer set was used in a first-round RT-PCR of the TCR CDR3. One entry per CDR3 protein results from TCRdb running MiXCR on the multiplex PCR reads. The data hold approximately 410,000 distinct CDR3 sequences, with roughly 14% observed a single time. This clonotype was detected many times. Its antigen is currently unknown.

This clonotype was sampled from a young man with Graves' ophthalmopathy. The material sequenced was blood. This chain joins TRBV24-1 and TRBJ2-2; D not certain. The CDR3 loop reads CATSDLTDTGELFF. DNA of the CDR3: TGTGCCACCAGTGACCTCACGGACACCGGGGAGCTGTTTTTT.